The 28 T cell receptor beta chains in this list originate from one sample, sequenced in a study of T cells in Graves' hyperthyroidism and ophthalmopathy. There were TCR beta CDR3 regions amplified from RNA transcripts. The TCR CDR3 was amplified in a first-round RT-PCR using the HTBI primer set. From the multiplex PCR reads, TCRdb called clonotypes with MiXCR, one entry per CDR3 protein. The data contain roughly 300,000 distinct CDR3 sequences, approximately 14% of them singletons. The sequencing input was blood. These receptors all come from a woman between 25 and 40 years old with Graves' hyperthyroidism.

At least ten counts were recorded for this clonotype. The chain employs TRBV6-2 or TRBV6-3 and TRBJ2-1; D is unclear. In germline, CDR1 is MNHEY, CDR2 SVGEGT. This CDR3 has 14 amino acids. Deletions cut 0 bases from V and 6 bases from J, with 9 bases between. CDR3 in amino acids: CASSYSSRLNEQFF. Here the CDR3 DNA reads TGTGCCAGCAGTTACTCGTCAAGGCTCAATGAGCAGTTCTTC.

The gene calls are TRBV27 and TRBJ2-7, with 11 positions matching TRBD2. The CDR3 covers 15 residues. The V segment lost 0 bases and the J segment 5 bases; nucleotides outside the gene matches: 3. Germline V CDR1 and CDR2: MNHEY, SMNVEV (reference sequence). The CDR3 reads CASSLSSGRGDEQYF. The DNA for the CDR3 is TGTGCCAGCAGTTTATCTAGCGGGAGGGGCGACGAGCAGTACTTC.

The sample holds many counts of this clonotype. This rearrangement joins TRBV7-9 to TRBJ2-1; a possible D gene is TRBD2 (6 bases). The V and J ends lost 8 bases and 4 bases respectively, with 30 bases between them. The CDR3 is made up of 19 amino acids. Germline V lookup: CDR1 SEHNR, CDR2 FQNEAQ (reference sequence). The DNA of the CDR3 is TGTGCCAGCCGACTCGAGGGGAGGCAGGCGCCCAGTCAATACAATGAGCAGTTCTTC. It yields the protein CASRLEGRQAPSQYNEQFF. Variable domain in full (rest from reference TRBV7-9 and TRBJ2-1): DTGVSQNPRHKITKRGQNVTFRCDPISEHNRLYWYRQTLGQGPEFLTYFQNEAQLEKSRLLSDRFSAERPKGSFSTLEIQRTEQGDSAMYLCASRLEGRQAPSQYNEQFFGPGTRLTVL.

This clonotype was recorded at least ten times. The chain recombines TRBV6-2 or TRBV6-3 with TRBJ1-5, with 7 bases that match TRBD1. The CDR3 covers 15 residues. V lost 7 bases to trimming and J lost 1 base; unmatched junction nucleotides: 7. The germline V gene has CDR1 MNHEY and CDR2 SVGEGT. The CDR3 coding sequence is TGTGCCAGCACCGTGACAGGGAAGAGCAATCAGCCCCAGCATTTT. It is translated as CASTVTGKSNQPQHF.

This clonotype was seen repeatedly, ten times or more. This chain uses TRBV12-3 or TRBV12-4 with TRBJ2-4; 13 nucleotides agree with TRBD2. This CDR3 spans 14 amino acids. V trimming: 5 bases; J trimming: 11 bases; junction bases outside the gene matches: 6. The CDR3 coding sequence is TGTGCCAGCAGTGGACTAGCGGGAGTCGACTTTCAGTACTTC. Its protein is CASSGLAGVDFQYF.

The chain uses TRBV11-1 and TRBJ2-7; TRBD2 agrees at 7 bases. V trimming: 5 bases; J trimming: 4 bases; junction bases outside the gene matches: 5. Germline V gene lookup returns CDR1 SGHAT and CDR2 FQDESV (reference sequence). The CDR3 is 13 amino acids. In DNA, the CDR3 is TGTGCCAGCAGCGGAACCGGGAGGTACGAGCAGTACTTC. Its translation is CASSGTGRYEQYF.

This clonotype was counted many times. CDR3 residues: CASSLSLEGFGTEAFF. CDR3 in DNA: TGTGCCAGCAGTTTATCTCTGGAGGGGTTCGGAACTGAAGCTTTCTTT. The chain links TRBV28 to TRBJ1-1; D is possibly TRBD1 (5 bases). Germline V gene lookup returns CDR1 MDHEN and CDR2 SYDVKM. The CDR3 is made up of 16 amino acids. V lost 1 base and J 5 bases, leaving 17 bases between the germline ends.

This clonotype has ten or more counts. The chain is built from TRBV28 and TRBJ2-7, with D unclear. V lost 10 bases and J 0 bases, leaving 16 bases between the germline ends. Germline CDR1 MDHEN, CDR2 SYDVKM. The length of the CDR3 is 14 residues. The CDR3 DNA is TGTGCCACCACGGACCCGGACGTCTCCTACGAGCAGTACTTC. Translating gives CATTDPDVSYEQYF.

This clonotype appeared many times. The chain carries TRBV3-1 and TRBJ1-1; D ambiguous. This CDR3 spans 13 amino acids. The V end was cut by 1 base, the J end by 5 bases, with 8 bases between. Germline CDR1 LGHDT, CDR2 YNNKEL (reference sequence). CDR3 amino acids: CASSQGGGTEAFF. The CDR3 DNA follows: TGTGCCAGCAGCCAAGGTGGCGGAACTGAAGCTTTCTTT.

The sample holds many counts of this clonotype. The chain uses TRBV7-8 and TRBJ2-7, with a possible D match to TRBD1 (6 bases). V was clipped by 6 bases and J by 5 bases, with 14 bases between them. The CDR3 has 13 residues. Germline V lookup: CDR1 SGHVS, CDR2 FQNEAQ. CDR3 region: CASRDPPGDEQYF. In nucleotides, the CDR3 is TGTGCCAGCAGGGATCCCCCAGGGGACGAGCAGTACTTC. Using reference TRBV7-8 and TRBJ2-7 for the parts outside the CDR3, the full variable domain is GAGVSQSPRYKVAKRGQDVALRCDPISGHVSLFWYQQALGQGPEFLTYFQNEAQLDKSGLPSDRFFAERPEGSVSTLKIQRTQQEDSAVYLCASRDPPGDEQYFGPGTRLTVT.

The chain recombines TRBV30 with TRBJ2-3; 13 bases line up with TRBD2. The CDR3 spans 19 residues. V lost 5 bases, J lost 4 bases, and 18 bases stayed unmatched. Germline CDR1 GTSNPN, CDR2 SVGIG (reference sequence). The CDR3 loop reads CAWEPTSGRGLWGPDTQYF. For the CDR3, the DNA is TGTGCCTGGGAACCAACTAGCGGGAGGGGCTTGTGGGGCCCAGATACGCAGTATTTT. Full variable domain (outside the CDR3, taken from reference TRBV30 and TRBJ2-3): SQTIHQWPATLVQPVGSPLSLECTVEGTSNPNLYWYRQAAGRGLQLLFYSVGIGQISSEVPQNLSASRPQDRQFILSSKKLLLSDSGFYLCAWEPTSGRGLWGPDTQYFGPGTRLTVL.

The gene calls are TRBV3-1 and TRBJ2-3, with no clear D. In germline, CDR1 is LGHDT, CDR2 YNNKEL (reference sequence). The CDR3 is 15 amino acids. V was pared by 0 bases and J by 0 bases, with 7 bases between. In DNA form, the CDR3 reads TGTGCCAGCAGCCAAGAAGCCTCTAGCACAGATACGCAGTATTTT. This translates into CASSQEASSTDTQYF.

This clonotype was seen repeatedly, ten times or more. This sequence joins TRBV7-3 and TRBJ2-2, with D hard to call. There are 12 residues in the CDR3. Trimming pared 6 bases from V and 1 base from J, leaving 3 bases between. Per the germline V gene, CDR1 is SGHTA and CDR2 is FQGTGA. In nucleotides, the CDR3 is TGTGCCAGCAGGGGGAACACCGGGGAGCTGTTTTTT. Protein sequence: CASRGNTGELFF.

The chain employs TRBV2 and TRBJ1-5; the D gene is possibly TRBD1 (5 bases). V was cut by 3 bases and J by 9 bases, with 12 bases left in between. CDR1 and CDR2 (germline): SNHLY, FYNNEI. The CDR3 covers 13 residues. The CDR3 DNA reads TGTGCCAGCAGTGACGTCAGGGCGTCGCCCCAGCATTTT. Residues: CASSDVRASPQHF.

The chain is built from TRBV20-1 and TRBJ2-3, with TRBD2 matching over 12 bases. The CDR3 runs 19 residues. Germline V gene sequence: CDR1 DFQATT, CDR2 SNEGSKA (reference sequence). J gave up 4 bases and V 5 bases, and 19 bases lay outside the gene matches. The CDR3 region has the DNA TGCAGTGCTTCCCCCCCCCACCGACTAGCGGGAGAGGTGGCAGATACGCAGTATTTT. This translates into CSASPPHRLAGEVADTQYF.

This clonotype was detected many times. This may come from a read error, since a much larger clone is one base off. This rearrangement joins TRBV2 to TRBJ1-2; no firm D call. Germline V lookup: CDR1 SNHLY, CDR2 FYNNEI. The CDR3 runs to 12 residues. The V end lost 4 bases, the J end lost 5 bases, and 8 bases lay between the germline ends. CDR3 in DNA: TGTGCCAGCAGTGGGCAGAGATATGGCTACACCTTC. Protein: CASSGQRYGYTF. Based on the CDR3 plus reference TRBV2 and TRBJ1-2, the full variable domain is EPEVTQTPSHQVTQMGQEVILRCVPISNHLYFYWYRQILGQKVEFLVSFYNNEISEKSEIFDDQFSVERPDGSNFTLKIRSTKLEDSAMYFCASSGQRYGYTFGSGTRLTVV.

This clonotype was counted ten times or more. The chain joins TRBV2 to TRBJ2-2; D not resolved. V shed 1 base and J shed 6 bases, with 9 bases lying between them. The CDR3 runs to 14 residues. The germline V gene encodes CDR1 SNHLY and CDR2 FYNNEI. The CDR3 nucleotides are TGTGCCAGCAGTGAAGGGTTACGGGCCGGGGAGCTGTTTTTT. Its protein product is CASSEGLRAGELFF.

This clonotype was counted at least ten times. The gene calls are TRBV12-3 or TRBV12-4 and TRBJ2-7, with 7 positions matching TRBD1. CDR3 length: 14 residues. The V segment lost 5 bases and the J segment 5 bases; nucleotides outside the gene matches: 9. CDR3 sequence reads: CASSDGQAVNEQYF. The CDR3 nucleotides are TGTGCCAGCAGTGACGGACAGGCGGTTAACGAGCAGTACTTC.

This clonotype was recorded a few times. The chain employs TRBV2 and TRBJ2-2; D is possibly TRBD2 (5 bases). Trimming took off 3 bases at V and 5 bases at J, with 7 bases between the two ends. CDR1 and CDR2 from the germline V gene are SNHLY and FYNNEI. The CDR3 is 13 residues long. CDR3 amino acids: CASSDRGTGELFF. CDR3 in DNA: TGTGCCAGCAGTGACCGGGGAACCGGGGAGCTGTTTTTT.

This clonotype has a count of ten or more. The V gene is TRBV20-1, the J gene TRBJ2-2, with TRBD1 matching over 9 bases. CDR1 and CDR2 from the germline V gene are DFQATT and SNEGSKA (reference sequence). V lost 6 bases, J lost 7 bases, and 9 bases stayed unmatched. The CDR3 has 14 residues. As DNA, the CDR3 is TGCAGTGCAGGCCGGGACAGGGCCGGCGGGGAGCTGTTTTTT. Protein: CSAGRDRAGGELFF.

With respect to this clonotype: A junction boundary mismatches the germline segment, possibly from a read error. The genes are TRBV11-2 and TRBJ2-7; 7 nucleotides agree with TRBD2. Germline CDR1 reads SGHAT; CDR2 reads FQNNGV. CDR3 length: 13 residues. The CDR3 bases are TGTACCAGCAGCAGGTCGGGAGGCACCGAGCAGTACTTC. Its protein is CTSSRSGGTEQYF. The variable domain in full, completed from reference TRBV11-2 and TRBJ2-7, reads EAGVAQSPRYKIIEKRQSVAFWCNPISGHATLYWYQQILGQGPKLLIQFQNNGVVDDSQLPKDRFSAERLKGVDSTLKIQPAKLEDSAVYLCTSSRSGGTEQYFGPGTRLTVT.

This clonotype appeared many times. The chain employs TRBV15 and TRBJ2-1; a possible D gene is TRBD1 (6 bases). V was cut by 3 bases and J by 5 bases, with 17 bases left in between. Germline V lookup: CDR1 LNHNV, CDR2 YYDKDF (reference sequence). This CDR3 comprises 16 residues. CDR3 nucleotides: TGTGCCACCAGCAGCATCTTGACAGGCTATCACAATGAGCAGTTCTTC. It specifies CATSSILTGYHNEQFF.

This clonotype was seen only a few times. The rearrangement joins TRBV2 to TRBJ2-1; 9 bases match TRBD1. The CDR3 runs 15 residues. J was trimmed by 8 bases and V by 3 bases; bases with no gene match: 8. CDR1 is SNHLY, CDR2 FYNNEI, per germline. CDR3 amino acids: CASSDSGTGLDEQFF. The DNA for the CDR3 is TGTGCCAGCAGTGATTCCGGGACAGGGCTTGATGAGCAGTTCTTC.

In this sample, this clonotype turned up many times. The V and J genes are TRBV12-3 or TRBV12-4 and TRBJ2-1; the D gene is possibly TRBD1 (5 bases). This CDR3 comprises 16 residues. Deletions cut 7 bases from V and 0 bases from J, with 16 bases between. This CDR3 is CASTFDSLLSYNEQFF. The CDR3 coding sequence is TGTGCCAGCACCTTCGACAGCCTACTCTCCTACAATGAGCAGTTCTTC.

The table lists this clonotype with many counts. This chain uses TRBV30 with TRBJ1-1; D is uncertain. V was cut by 3 bases and J by 5 bases, with 16 bases left in between. This CDR3 region has 14 residues. The germline V gene encodes CDR1 GTSNPN and CDR2 SVGIG (reference sequence). The CDR3 here is CAWRDVRVGTEAFF. The CDR3 DNA follows: TGTGCCTGGAGGGACGTAAGAGTGGGAACTGAAGCTTTCTTT.

The V gene is TRBV2, the J gene TRBJ2-5, with D tentatively TRBD1 or TRBD2 (5 bases each). V lost 1 base and J 5 bases, leaving 11 bases between the germline ends. Germline V gene data show CDR1 as SNHLY and CDR2 as FYNNEI. The CDR3 consists of 14 residues. The CDR3: CASSEVVGEETQYF. The DNA of the CDR3 is TGTGCCAGCAGTGAAGTTGTGGGGGAGGAGACCCAGTACTTC.

This clonotype was seen more than once but under ten times. The chain is built from TRBV28 and TRBJ2-1; D tentatively fits TRBD1 or TRBD2 (5 bases each). CDR1 and CDR2 (germline): MDHEN, SYDVKM. V was pared by 5 bases and J by 9 bases, with 23 bases between. There are 16 residues in the CDR3. The DNA of the CDR3 is TGTGCCAGCAGTACTCTCGGGGCGGGTCAAGCAGTTGAGCAGTTCTTC. Translation: CASSTLGAGQAVEQFF.

This clonotype was recorded a few times. Here the CDR3 reads CASTWASSGANVLTF. CDR3 in DNA: TGTGCCAGCACCTGGGCGAGCTCTGGGGCCAACGTCCTGACTTTC. This chain connects TRBV6-1 to TRBJ2-6; no clear D gene. This CDR3 region has 15 residues. V shed 7 bases and J shed 0 bases, with 10 bases lying between them. CDR1 and CDR2 (germline): MNHNS, SASEGT.